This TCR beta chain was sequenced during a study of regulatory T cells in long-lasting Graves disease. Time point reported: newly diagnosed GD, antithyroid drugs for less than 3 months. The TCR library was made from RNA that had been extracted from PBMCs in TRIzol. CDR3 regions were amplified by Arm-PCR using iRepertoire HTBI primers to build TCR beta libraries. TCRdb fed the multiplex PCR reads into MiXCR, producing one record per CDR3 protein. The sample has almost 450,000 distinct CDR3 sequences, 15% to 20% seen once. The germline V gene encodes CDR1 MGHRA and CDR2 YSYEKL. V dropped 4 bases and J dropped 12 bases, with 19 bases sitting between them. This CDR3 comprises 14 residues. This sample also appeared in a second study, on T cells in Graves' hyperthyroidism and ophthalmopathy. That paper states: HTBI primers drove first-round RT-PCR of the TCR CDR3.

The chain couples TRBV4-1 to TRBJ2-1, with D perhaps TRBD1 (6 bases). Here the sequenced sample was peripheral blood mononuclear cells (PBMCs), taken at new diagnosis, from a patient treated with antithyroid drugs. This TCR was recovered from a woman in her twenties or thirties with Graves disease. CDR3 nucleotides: TGCGCCAGCAGCCCTGCCGGGACAAGGGGCAGGCAGTTCTTC. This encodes CASSPAGTRGRQFF.